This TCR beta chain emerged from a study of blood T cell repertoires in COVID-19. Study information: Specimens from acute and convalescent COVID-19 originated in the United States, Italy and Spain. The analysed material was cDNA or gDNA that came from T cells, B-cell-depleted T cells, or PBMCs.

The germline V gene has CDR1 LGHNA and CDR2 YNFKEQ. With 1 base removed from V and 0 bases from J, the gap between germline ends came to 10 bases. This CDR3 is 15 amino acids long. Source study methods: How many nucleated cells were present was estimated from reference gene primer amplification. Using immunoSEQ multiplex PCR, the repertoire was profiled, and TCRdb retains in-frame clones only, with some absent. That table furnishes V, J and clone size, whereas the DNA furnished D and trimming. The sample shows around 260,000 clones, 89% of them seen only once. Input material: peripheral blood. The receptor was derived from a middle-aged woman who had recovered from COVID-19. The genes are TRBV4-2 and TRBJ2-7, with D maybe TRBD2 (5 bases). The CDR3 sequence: CASSQGTGSSYEQYF. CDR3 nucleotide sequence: TGTGCCAGCAGCCAAGGGACGGGGAGCTCCTACGAGCAGTACTTC.